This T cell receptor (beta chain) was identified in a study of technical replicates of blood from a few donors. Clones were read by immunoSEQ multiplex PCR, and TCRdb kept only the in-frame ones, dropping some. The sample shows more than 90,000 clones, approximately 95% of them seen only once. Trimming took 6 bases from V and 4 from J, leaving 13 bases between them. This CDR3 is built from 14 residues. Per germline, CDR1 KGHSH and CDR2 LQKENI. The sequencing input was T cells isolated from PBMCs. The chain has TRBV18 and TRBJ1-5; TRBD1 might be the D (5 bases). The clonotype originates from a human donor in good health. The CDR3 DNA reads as TGTGCCAGCTCCCCCAGGGAGGTTAATCAGCCCCAGCATTTT. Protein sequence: CASSPREVNQPQHF.